A single sample gave rise to the 20 T cell receptor beta chains below, sequenced in a study of T-cell memory formation after mild COVID-19. A single record per CDR3 protein comes from TCRdb applying MiXCR to the 5' RACE reads. The profile shows hundreds of thousands of distinct CDR3 sequences, 20% to 30% of them singletons. Specimen: PBMCs or a T cell subset sorted from them (not recorded which). These receptors all stem from an adult woman who had mild COVID-19 (a few samples of this study predate the infection). Cell type and time point are not known.

The chain links TRBV5-6 to TRBJ1-6, with 7 bases lining up with TRBD1. The germline CDR1 and CDR2 sequences are SGHDT and YYEEEE. J lost 7 bases, V lost 2 bases, and 6 bases had no gene match. This CDR3 spans 15 amino acids. The CDR3 protein is CASSFDAGGNSPLHF. The CDR3 DNA sequence: TGTGCCAGCAGCTTTGATGCAGGGGGAAATTCACCCCTCCACTTT. The whole variable domain, filled in from reference TRBV5-6 and TRBJ1-6, reads DAGVTQSPTHLIKTRGQQVTLRCSPKSGHDTVSWYQQALGQGPQFIFQYYEEEERQRGNFPDRFSGHQFPNYSSELNVNALLLGDSALYLCASSFDAGGNSPLHFGNGTRLTVT.

This clonotype was seen a few times. The genes are TRBV20-1 and TRBJ2-1, with 7 bases matching TRBD1. This CDR3 region has 17 residues. Unmatched junction bases numbered 11, after V lost 3 bases and J lost 0 bases. Germline V lookup: CDR1 DFQATT, CDR2 SNEGSKA (reference sequence). CDR3 sequence reads: CSARAQGNLISYNEQFF. The CDR3 DNA is TGCAGTGCTAGGGCACAGGGGAACTTAATCTCCTACAATGAGCAGTTCTTC.

This clonotype was seen a few times. The rearrangement joins TRBV7-8 to TRBJ2-1; 15 nucleotides line up with TRBD2. CDR1 is SGHVS, CDR2 FQNEAQ, per germline. After removal of 5 bases from V and 4 bases from J, the junction contained 6 bases not matched to a gene. The CDR3 has 17 residues. DNA of the CDR3: TGTGCCAGCAGCCCGGACGGGACTAGCGGGGGGTACAATGAGCAGTTCTTC. Protein: CASSPDGTSGGYNEQFF.

The V and J genes are TRBV5-1 and TRBJ2-1; D remains ambiguous. The CDR3 extends over 15 amino acids. V was pared by 0 bases and J by 8 bases, with 15 bases between. The germline V gene encodes CDR1 SGHRS and CDR2 YFSETQ. CDR3 coding DNA: TGCGCCAGCAGCTTGGCCAGGACCTTGGCCGATGAGCAGTTCTTC. The encoded protein is CASSLARTLADEQFF.

The genes are TRBV29-1 and TRBJ1-4; a possible D gene is TRBD1 (5 bases). Germline V gene lookup returns CDR1 SQVTM and CDR2 ANQGSEA. The V end lost 4 bases, the J end lost 8 bases, and 11 bases lay between the germline ends. This CDR3 spans 12 amino acids. The CDR3 reads CSVAGRGEKLFF. In DNA form, the CDR3 reads TGCAGCGTTGCAGGTCGGGGCGAAAAACTGTTTTTT.

Many counts were recorded for this clonotype. The genes are TRBV12-3 or TRBV12-4 and TRBJ2-7, with 9 nucleotides matching TRBD2. The CDR3 runs to 17 residues. V lost 6 bases to trimming and J lost 3 bases; unmatched junction nucleotides: 15. The CDR3 sequence: CASSRLLTSGRNYEQYF. The DNA of the CDR3 is TGTGCCAGCAGCCGACTGCTCACTAGCGGGCGGAACTACGAGCAGTACTTC.

There are a few counts of this clonotype. The rearrangement uses TRBV7-9 and TRBJ2-1, with 9 bases that match TRBD1. This CDR3 comprises 16 residues. Germline V CDR1 and CDR2: SEHNR, FQNEAQ (reference sequence). V was clipped by 1 base and J by 7 bases; unmatched bases: 8. CDR3 protein: CASSLDRDREGNEQFF. DNA for the CDR3: TGTGCCAGCAGCTTAGACCGGGACAGGGAGGGAAATGAGCAGTTCTTC.

This clonotype was picked up a small number of times. This chain uses TRBV24-1 with TRBJ2-3, with 7 nucleotides matching TRBD1. Germline lookup yields CDR1 KGHDR and CDR2 SFDVKD. The CDR3 covers 17 residues. V gave up 9 bases and J gave up 2 bases; unmatched junction bases: 16. In DNA, the CDR3 is TGTGCCACCCGCCCAAACCAATTACAGGGGAACACAGATACGCAGTATTTT. Residues: CATRPNQLQGNTDTQYF.

This clonotype was seen a handful of times. The V call is TRBV1, the J call TRBJ2-5; the table gives TRBD2 as D, unverified against the DNA. TRBV1 is marked as a pseudogene. The CDR3 has 17 amino acids. CDR3 nucleotides: TGCACCAGCAAAGGAATGAGGCTGGCTAGGCTGACAGAGACCCAGTACTTC. Translation gives CTSKGMRLARLTETQYF.

CDR3 nucleotides: TGTGCCAGCAGTTACTCGATCGTTGGGGAGCAGTACTTC. It translates to CASSYSIVGEQYF. The chain couples TRBV6-5 to TRBJ2-7; no reliable D call. The germline V and J ends were trimmed by 0 bases and 7 bases, with 10 bases remaining between them. The length of the CDR3 is 13 residues. Germline values: CDR1 MNHEY, CDR2 SVGAGI.

This clonotype is classed as medium-sized. The chain links TRBV7-9 to TRBJ2-3; TRBD2 agrees at 9 bases. The CDR3 runs 17 residues. Trimming removed 3 bases from V and 3 bases from J; junction bases left unmatched: 10. The germline gives CDR1 SEHNR, CDR2 FQNEAQ (reference sequence). In nucleotides, the CDR3 is TGTGCCAGCAGCTTGGGGAGTAGCGGGAGTAGGACAGATACGCAGTATTTT. This codes for CASSLGSSGSRTDTQYF. The full variable domain, with the rest looked up from reference TRBV7-9 and TRBJ2-3, is DTGVSQNPRHKITKRGQNVTFRCDPISEHNRLYWYRQTLGQGPEFLTYFQNEAQLEKSRLLSDRFSAERPKGSFSTLEIQRTEQGDSAMYLCASSLGSSGSRTDTQYFGPGTRLTVL.

The table lists this clonotype with a few counts. The rearrangement uses TRBV14 and TRBJ1-1; D gene uncertain. This CDR3 comprises 17 residues. Germline V gives CDR1 SGHDN, CDR2 FVKESK. With 4 bases removed from V and 0 bases from J, the gap between germline ends came to 18 bases. The CDR3 region is CASSPHGPVSMNTEAFF. CDR3 nucleotide sequence: TGTGCCAGCAGCCCTCATGGGCCGGTTTCAATGAACACTGAAGCTTTCTTT.

V gene TRBV24-1 combines with J gene TRBJ2-3; 7 bases fit TRBD2. The length of the CDR3 is 16 residues. Per germline, CDR1 KGHDR and CDR2 SFDVKD. The ends lost 4 bases at V and 4 bases at J; junction bases unmatched: 10. CDR3: CATSEGPAAGADTQYF. CDR3 bases: TGTGCCACCAGTGAAGGGCCGGCCGCGGGGGCAGATACGCAGTATTTT.

The V call is TRBV12-3 or TRBV12-4, the J call TRBJ2-3; 9 bases are a match to TRBD2. The trim removed 6 bases at V and 8 bases at J, leaving 15 bases unmatched. The CDR3 runs to 16 residues. The CDR3 DNA reads as TGTGCCAGCAGGAACGGCGGCGGGGGGGGGTTGGTTACGCAGTATTTT. Translated, it gives CASRNGGGGGLVTQYF.

This clonotype has just a few counts. This rearrangement joins TRBV6-6 to TRBJ2-3, with D possibly being TRBD2 (5 bases). CDR1 MNHNY and CDR2 SVGAGI come from the germline V gene (reference sequence). The CDR3 totals 14 residues. The V gene lost 10 bases and the J gene lost 0 bases, with 14 bases spanning the gap. The CDR3 is CATRLSLSTDTQYF. In DNA form, the CDR3 reads TGTGCCACCAGACTATCCTTAAGCACAGATACGCAGTATTTT.

This clonotype was observed a handful of times. J is TRBJ2-1 and V is TRBV5-4, with a possible D match to TRBD2 (7 bases). The germline gives CDR1 SGHNT, CDR2 YYREEE (reference sequence). V gave up 5 bases and J gave up 7 bases, with 16 bases separating them. This CDR3 region has 14 residues. CDR3 amino acids: CASSTVGGLNEQFF. In DNA, the CDR3 is TGTGCCAGCAGTACAGTGGGGGGGCTTAATGAGCAGTTCTTC.

This chain links TRBV5-1 with TRBJ1-5; D is uncertain. The CDR3 consists of 13 residues. Germline V CDR1 and CDR2: SGHRS, YFSETQ. V was trimmed by 1 base and J by 4 bases, leaving 6 bases between them. CDR3 bases: TGCGCCAGCAGCTTGACGACAAATCAGCCCCAGCATTTT. Protein product: CASSLTTNQPQHF. The whole variable domain, filled in from reference TRBV5-1 and TRBJ1-5, reads KAGVTQTPRYLIKTRGQQVTLSCSPISGHRSVSWYQQTPGQGLQFLFEYFSETQRNKGNFPGRFSGRQFSNSRSEMNVSTLELGDSALYLCASSLTTNQPQHFGDGTRLSIL.

This clonotype has a handful of counts. The chain links TRBV7-2 to TRBJ2-1; 9 bases match TRBD1. Germline assignment: CDR1 SGHTA and CDR2 FQGNSA. This CDR3 has 13 residues. Losses at the gene ends were 6 bases for V and 9 bases for J; bases not matched to a gene: 6. CDR3 sequence: CASRRTGGGEQFF. CDR3 nucleotide sequence: TGTGCCAGCAGGAGAACAGGGGGCGGTGAGCAGTTCTTC.

The chain employs TRBV5-1 and TRBJ2-1; the match to TRBD1 covers 7 bases. This CDR3 has 14 residues. Germline-derived CDR1 and CDR2 are SGHRS and YFSETQ. V was pared by 2 bases and J by 5 bases, with 4 bases of the junction left unmatched. The CDR3, as DNA: TGCGCCAGCAGCTTCGGACAGGTCAACAATGAGCAGTTCTTC. It codes for CASSFGQVNNEQFF.

In its sample, this clonotype was seen a few times. The J gene is TRBJ2-7, the V gene TRBV4-3; TRBD1 matches at 8 bases. The CDR3 length is 13 residues. Germline V CDR1 and CDR2: LGHNA, YSLEER. V gave up 4 bases and J gave up 7 bases; unmatched junction bases: 6. The CDR3 protein is CASSPRTGREQYF. The CDR3 DNA reads TGCGCCAGCAGCCCCCGGACAGGGCGGGAGCAGTACTTC.